Shown below are 5 T cell receptor beta chains from a single sample sequenced in a study of blood T cell repertoires in COVID-19. TCRdb's copy holds only in-frame clones and misses some; the assay was immunoSEQ multiplex PCR. The sample lists almost 400,000 clones, around nine tenths seen once, with more than 0.85% in the top ten. Sequencing was performed on PBMCs or T cells enriched from blood (not recorded which). The receptors here all came from a woman younger than 45 with acute COVID-19.

The chain is built from TRBV19 and TRBJ2-1, with 8 bases that match TRBD1. With 6 bases clipped from V and 3 bases from J, the junction kept 10 bases outside the gene matches. The CDR3 has 16 residues. Per the germline V gene, CDR1 is LNHDA and CDR2 is SQIVND (reference sequence). CDR3 DNA: TGTGCCAGTAGGCCGACAGGGGCCTCCTACTACAATGAGCAGTTCTTC. Protein product: CASRPTGASYYNEQFF. Using reference TRBV19 and TRBJ2-1 for the parts outside the CDR3, the full variable domain is DGGITQSPKYLFRKEGQNVTLSCEQNLNHDAMYWYRQDPGQGLRLIYYSQIVNDFQKGDIAEGYSVSREKKESFPLTVTSAQKNPTAFYLCASRPTGASYYNEQFFGPGTRLTVL.

The rearrangement joins TRBV29-1 to TRBJ1-1; perhaps TRBD1 as D (6 bases). CDR1 and CDR2 from the germline V gene are SQVTM and ANQGSEA. This CDR3 region has 18 residues. V was pared by 7 bases and J by 10 bases, with 37 bases between. The CDR3 nucleotides read TGCAGCGCGACCGATGACAGGTCGGAGAGAAGTCCTCGAATGGGAGCTTTCTTT. Translating it yields CSATDDRSERSPRMGAFF. Filled out from reference TRBV29-1 and TRBJ1-1, the complete variable domain reads SAVISQKPSRDICQRGTSLTIQCQVDSQVTMMFWYRQQPGQSLTLIATANQGSEATYESGFVIDKFPISRPNLTFSTLTVSNMSPEDSSIYLCSATDDRSERSPRMGAFFGQGTRLTVV.

This chain links TRBV14 with TRBJ1-1; maybe TRBD1 (5 bases). The CDR3 sequence is 17 residues long. V lost 0 bases and J 2 bases, leaving 16 bases between the germline ends. Per the germline V gene, CDR1 is SGHDN and CDR2 is FVKESK. The CDR3 DNA reads as TGTGCCAGCAGCCAAGATAGTGGTTCAGGGATTAACACTGAAGCTTTCTTT. Translating it yields CASSQDSGSGINTEAFF. Based on the CDR3 plus reference TRBV14 and TRBJ1-1, the full variable domain is EAGVTQFPSHSVIEKGQTVTLRCDPISGHDNLYWYRRVMGKEIKFLLHFVKESKQDESGMPNNRFLAERTGGTYSTLKVQPAELEDSGVYFCASSQDSGSGINTEAFFGQGTRLTVV.

This chain uses TRBV7-9 with TRBJ1-2, with 8 bases identical to TRBD1. The CDR3 spans 15 residues. After removal of 5 bases from V and 8 bases from J, the junction contained 13 bases not matched to a gene. Germline V gene data show CDR1 as SEHNR and CDR2 as FQNEAQ (reference sequence). The CDR3 spells CASSLNRQGTNGYTF. DNA for the CDR3: TGTGCCAGCAGCCTCAACCGACAGGGGACGAACGGCTACACCTTC.

CDR3 DNA: TGTGCCAGTAGTAGGGGACAGCCGAATGAGCAGTTCTTC. Translated, it gives CASSRGQPNEQFF. The genes are TRBV19 and TRBJ2-1, with 7 bases fitting TRBD1. V was clipped by 4 bases and J by 7 bases; unmatched bases: 4. In germline, CDR1 is LNHDA, CDR2 SQIVND (reference sequence). This CDR3 has 13 residues. The full variable domain, completed using reference TRBV19 and TRBJ2-1, is DGGITQSPKYLFRKEGQNVTLSCEQNLNHDAMYWYRQDPGQGLRLIYYSQIVNDFQKGDIAEGYSVSREKKESFPLTVTSAQKNPTAFYLCASSRGQPNEQFFGPGTRLTVL.